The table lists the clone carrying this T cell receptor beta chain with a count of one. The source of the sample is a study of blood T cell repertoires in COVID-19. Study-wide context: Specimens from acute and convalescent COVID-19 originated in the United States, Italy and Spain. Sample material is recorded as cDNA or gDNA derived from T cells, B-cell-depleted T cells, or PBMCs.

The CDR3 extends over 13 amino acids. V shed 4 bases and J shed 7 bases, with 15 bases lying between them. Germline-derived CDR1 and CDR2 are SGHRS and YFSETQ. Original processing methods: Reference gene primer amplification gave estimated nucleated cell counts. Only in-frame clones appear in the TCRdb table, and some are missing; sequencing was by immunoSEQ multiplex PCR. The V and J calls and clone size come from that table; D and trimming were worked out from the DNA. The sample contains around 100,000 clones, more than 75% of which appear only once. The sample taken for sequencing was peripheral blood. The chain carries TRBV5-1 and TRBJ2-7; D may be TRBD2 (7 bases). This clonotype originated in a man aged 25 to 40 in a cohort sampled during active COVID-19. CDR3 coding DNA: TGCGCCAGCAGCCTAGAGGGGGGGCGAGAGCAGTACTTC. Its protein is CASSLEGGREQYF.